What follows describes a single TCR beta chain. These data belong to a study of blood T cell repertoires in COVID-19. Original processing notes: Amplification of reference gene primers was used by the study to estimate nucleated cell counts. The method was immunoSEQ multiplex PCR; TCRdb's version includes in-frame clones alone and lacks a portion of them. From that table come the V and J calls and clone size; the DNA was used to work out D and trimming. The repertoire holds about 530,000 clones, with less than 90% as singletons. Trimming took 2 bases from V and 6 from J, leaving 13 bases between them. CDR3 length equals 13 residues. Looked up from germline, CDR1 is SQVTM and CDR2 is ANQGSEA.

Sequenced input: peripheral blood. The TCR sequence derives from a woman between 50 and 59 years old with COVID-19, enrolled during active disease. The rearrangement uses TRBV29-1 and TRBJ1-2, with D perhaps TRBD1 (5 bases). CDR3 bases: TGCAGCGTTGAAAGGGAGGAGGGACATGGCTACACCTTC. This encodes CSVEREEGHGYTF.